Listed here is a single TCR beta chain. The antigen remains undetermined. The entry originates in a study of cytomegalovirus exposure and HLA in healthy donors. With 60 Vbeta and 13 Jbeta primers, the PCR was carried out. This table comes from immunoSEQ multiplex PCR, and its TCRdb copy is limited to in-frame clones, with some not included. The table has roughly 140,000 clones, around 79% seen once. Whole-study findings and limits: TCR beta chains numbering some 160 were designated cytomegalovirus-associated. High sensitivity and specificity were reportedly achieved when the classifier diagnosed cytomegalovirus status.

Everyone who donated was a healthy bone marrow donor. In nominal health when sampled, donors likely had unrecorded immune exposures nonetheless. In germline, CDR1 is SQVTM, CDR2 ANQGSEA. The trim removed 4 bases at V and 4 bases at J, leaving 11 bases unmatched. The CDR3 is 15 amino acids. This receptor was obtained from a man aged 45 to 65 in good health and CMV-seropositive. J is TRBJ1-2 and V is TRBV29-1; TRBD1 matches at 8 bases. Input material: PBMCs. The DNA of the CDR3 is TGCAGCGTTGCCTTGACAGGGGCCCCCTCCTATGGCTACACCTTC. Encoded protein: CSVALTGAPSYGYTF.